Each of the 24 T cell receptor beta chains below was sequenced from the same sample in a study of post-analysis software for immune sequencing data. Study observations and caveats: TRBV5-6, TRBV5-1 and TRBV20-1 belonged to a set of roughly five TRBV segments that were more frequent in patients than controls.

No antigen has been identified for these receptors. Built from TCR beta cDNA, the libraries had unique molecular identifiers in them. Using its own MiXCR run on the PCR reads, TCRdb lists one record per CDR3 protein. The data show 350,000 to 450,000 distinct CDR3 sequences, with approximately 39% seen just once and less than 8% held by the top ten. Sequencing input: blood. The origin of the receptors is a girl aged 2 to 9 with multiple sclerosis.

The J gene is TRBJ2-7, the V gene TRBV28; D remains ambiguous. Germline lookup yields CDR1 MDHEN and CDR2 SYDVKM. This CDR3 contains 16 residues. The germline V and J ends were trimmed by 7 bases and 0 bases, with 19 bases remaining between them. Here the CDR3 DNA reads TGTGCCAGCATCTCAGGACGCATCCTCCTCTCCTACGAGCAGTACTTC. As protein: CASISGRILLSYEQYF.

The rearrangement joins TRBV6-4 to TRBJ2-5, with D hard to call. The ends were cut back, 2 bases at V and 3 bases at J, with 4 bases in the middle. The CDR3 sequence is 12 residues long. CDR1 is MRHNA, CDR2 SNTAGT, per germline. CDR3 loop: CASSDPKETQYF. The CDR3 coding sequence is TGTGCCAGCAGTGACCCAAAAGAGACCCAGTACTTC.

The rearrangement links TRBV7-9 to TRBJ1-1, with 8 bases identical to TRBD1. Losses at the gene ends were 5 bases for V and 3 bases for J; bases not matched to a gene: 5. This CDR3 contains 14 residues. Germline V gene lookup returns CDR1 SEHNR and CDR2 FQNEAQ (reference sequence). CDR3 sequence reads: CASSHGQGHTEAFF. The DNA for the CDR3 is TGTGCCAGCAGCCACGGACAGGGCCACACTGAAGCTTTCTTT.

This clonotype has a handful of counts. The rearrangement links TRBV9 to TRBJ1-2, with D hard to call. This CDR3 is 18 amino acids long. Germline lookup yields CDR1 SGDLS and CDR2 YYNGEE. The V and J ends lost 0 bases and 0 bases respectively, with 18 bases between them. CDR3: CASSVAIGSSGSNYGYTF. CDR3 nucleotide sequence: TGTGCCAGCAGCGTAGCAATCGGCAGCTCCGGCTCTAACTATGGCTACACCTTC. Supplemented by reference TRBV9 and TRBJ1-2, the full variable domain reads DSGVTQTPKHLITATGQRVTLRCSPRSGDLSVYWYQQSLDQGLQFLIQYYNGEERAKGNILERFSAQQFPDLHSELNLSSLELGDSALYFCASSVAIGSSGSNYGYTFGSGTRLTVV.

The V call is TRBV5-1, the J call TRBJ2-3, with TRBD1 identical over 10 bases. The CDR3 has 15 amino acids. With 0 bases clipped from V and 5 bases from J, the junction kept 3 bases outside the gene matches. CDR1 is SGHRS and CDR2 is YFSETQ in the germline V gene. The CDR3 is CASSLGQGAVDTQYF. The DNA of the CDR3 is TGCGCCAGCAGCTTGGGACAGGGGGCGGTAGATACGCAGTATTTT.

This clonotype was picked up one time. The chain is built from TRBV7-2 and TRBJ1-2; 9 nucleotides line up with TRBD1. The CDR3 totals 15 residues. After removal of 4 bases from V and 8 bases from J, the junction contained 11 bases not matched to a gene. Germline CDR1 and CDR2: SGHTA and FQGNSA. CDR3 region: CASSSSNRGQGGYTF. The CDR3, as DNA: TGTGCCAGCAGCTCTTCCAACAGGGGGCAGGGCGGCTACACCTTC.

This sequence joins TRBV20-1 and TRBJ1-2, with 7 bases fitting TRBD1. The trim removed 6 bases at V and 1 base at J, leaving 8 bases unmatched. Germline assignment: CDR1 DFQATT and CDR2 SNEGSKA (reference sequence). This CDR3 region has 14 residues. The CDR3 protein is CSAADRTINYGYTF. The CDR3 DNA reads TGCAGTGCCGCGGACAGGACCATTAACTATGGCTACACCTTC.

V is TRBV12-3 or TRBV12-4 and J is TRBJ2-7; no clear D. This CDR3 is 13 amino acids long. The V end was cut by 7 bases, the J end by 2 bases, with 12 bases between. The CDR3 DNA reads TGTGCCAGCATGGGCGAACCAACCTACGAGCAGTACTTC. Translated: CASMGEPTYEQYF.

The chain links TRBV10-3 to TRBJ2-7; 8 bases align to TRBD1. Germline V gene sequence: CDR1 ENHRY, CDR2 SYGVKD. The CDR3 extends over 15 amino acids. V lost 3 bases to trimming and J lost 2 bases; unmatched junction nucleotides: 6. The CDR3 sequence: CAISDLDRDPYEQYF. The DNA of the CDR3 is TGTGCCATCAGTGACCTGGACAGGGATCCCTACGAGCAGTACTTC.

In this sample, this clonotype turned up a few times. The chain has TRBV5-5 and TRBJ1-1, with D uncertain. There are 14 residues in the CDR3. V was clipped by 0 bases and J by 11 bases, with 17 bases between them. Per germline, CDR1 SGHKS and CDR2 YYEKEE (reference sequence). DNA of the CDR3: TGTGCCAGCAGCTTGGAAATTGGTCGGGCGGGCGCTTTCTTT. It is translated as CASSLEIGRAGAFF.

This chain connects TRBV7-9 to TRBJ2-3; the D is unclear. The CDR3 length is 15 residues. The germline V gene has CDR1 SEHNR and CDR2 FQNEAQ (reference sequence). With 1 base removed from V and 4 bases from J, the gap between germline ends came to 12 bases. CDR3 sequence: CASSLGPSSPDTQYF. DNA of the CDR3: TGTGCCAGCAGCTTAGGTCCGTCATCTCCAGATACGCAGTATTTT.

This clonotype was counted between two and nine times. The rearrangement links TRBV24-1 to TRBJ2-1, with 11 nucleotides matching TRBD2. The V and J ends lost 2 bases and 5 bases, in that order; junction bases with no gene match: 7. Per germline, CDR1 KGHDR and CDR2 SFDVKD. The CDR3 is 17 amino acids. The CDR3 is CATSDSRPSGGHNEQFF. In DNA form, the CDR3 reads TGTGCCACCAGTGATTCTCGTCCTAGCGGGGGGCACAATGAGCAGTTCTTC.

The chain recombines TRBV14 with TRBJ1-4; D gene uncertain. CDR1 and CDR2 (germline): SGHDN, FVKESK. The CDR3 has 15 amino acids. The ends were cut back, 1 base at V and 0 bases at J, with 6 bases in the middle. The CDR3 sequence: CASSQVGTTNEKLFF. The CDR3 DNA follows: TGTGCCAGCAGCCAAGTGGGGACAACTAATGAAAAACTGTTTTTT.

This chain joins TRBV2 and TRBJ1-2; D gene unclear. The CDR3 has 14 residues. CDR1 and CDR2 (germline): SNHLY, FYNNEI. Trimming pared 6 bases from V and 2 bases from J, leaving 13 bases between. The DNA for the CDR3 is TGTGCCAGCAGCGGGGAACTAGGGAACTATGGCTACACCTTC. Translated: CASSGELGNYGYTF.

The rearrangement links TRBV20-1 to TRBJ2-1, with D possibly TRBD1 on 5 matching bases. Trimming cost V 2 bases and J 9 bases, with 17 bases left between them. Germline V CDR1 and CDR2: DFQATT, SNEGSKA (reference sequence). CDR3 length: 14 amino acids. CDR3 residues: CSARSGNGVTEQFF. The CDR3, as DNA: TGCAGTGCTAGATCAGGGAATGGAGTCACTGAGCAGTTCTTC.

The rearrangement links TRBV5-1 to TRBJ1-5; no reliable D call. V dropped 4 bases and J dropped 3 bases, with 14 bases sitting between them. From germline, CDR1 is SGHRS and CDR2 YFSETQ. This CDR3 is built from 15 residues. CDR3 in amino acids: CASSPDGRANQPQHF. Here the CDR3 DNA reads TGCGCCAGCAGCCCGGACGGCCGGGCCAATCAGCCCCAGCATTTT. The full variable domain, completed using reference TRBV5-1 and TRBJ1-5, is KAGVTQTPRYLIKTRGQQVTLSCSPISGHRSVSWYQQTPGQGLQFLFEYFSETQRNKGNFPGRFSGRQFSNSRSEMNVSTLELGDSALYLCASSPDGRANQPQHFGDGTRLSIL.

There are a few counts of this clonotype. The chain joins TRBV18 to TRBJ2-7; 7 bases match TRBD1. This CDR3 has 12 residues. The germline V gene encodes CDR1 KGHSH and CDR2 LQKENI. V was pared by 3 bases and J by 6 bases, with 2 bases of the junction left unmatched. The CDR3, as DNA: TGTGCCAGCTCACCCGACAGGGCCGAGCAGTACTTC. Amino acid sequence: CASSPDRAEQYF.

The chain couples TRBV29-1 to TRBJ2-4; 11 bases match TRBD1. The tail of the sequence fits TRBJ2-7 better, so the J call may be wrong. Per the germline V gene, CDR1 is SQVTM and CDR2 is ANQGSEA. This CDR3 is 13 amino acids long. CDR3: CNAAGTGGYEQYF. The CDR3 bases are TGCAACGCGGCCGGGACAGGGGGTTACGAGCAGTACTTC.

In DNA, the CDR3 is TGTGCCAGCAGCTTAGGACAGGTGGTTGACTATGGCTACACCTTC. This encodes CASSLGQVVDYGYTF. The gene calls are TRBV11-2 and TRBJ1-2; maybe TRBD1 (6 bases). Trimming pared 1 base from V and 3 bases from J, leaving 12 bases between. CDR1 is SGHAT, CDR2 FQNNGV, per germline. This CDR3 has 15 residues.

Only a few counts were recorded for this clonotype. CDR3 DNA: TGCGCCAGCAGCTTGGCCCCAGGGCTAGCGGGAGGACACCAAGAGACCCAGTACTTC. Its translation is CASSLAPGLAGGHQETQYF. V gene TRBV5-1 combines with J gene TRBJ2-5; 11 bases are shared with TRBD2. The trim removed 0 bases at V and 0 bases at J, leaving 10 bases unmatched. Germline V lookup: CDR1 SGHRS, CDR2 YFSETQ. This CDR3 contains 19 residues. The complete variable domain, with remaining parts taken from reference TRBV5-1 and TRBJ2-5, reads KAGVTQTPRYLIKTRGQQVTLSCSPISGHRSVSWYQQTPGQGLQFLFEYFSETQRNKGNFPGRFSGRQFSNSRSEMNVSTLELGDSALYLCASSLAPGLAGGHQETQYFGPGTRLLVL.

This clonotype appeared a few times. The chain couples TRBV28 to TRBJ2-7; 7 bases fit TRBD1. V was clipped by 6 bases and J by 6 bases; unmatched bases: 2. The CDR3 is 11 residues long. CDR1 is MDHEN, CDR2 SYDVKM, per germline. CDR3 sequence: CASRRQGEQYF. CDR3 DNA: TGTGCCAGCAGAAGACAGGGCGAGCAGTACTTC.

The V and J genes are TRBV18 and TRBJ1-4; 7 bases map to TRBD1. This CDR3 comprises 14 residues. V gave up 3 bases and J gave up 7 bases; unmatched junction bases: 5. Per the germline V gene, CDR1 is KGHSH and CDR2 is LQKENI. CDR3 nucleotides: TGTGCCAGCTCACCCCGGGACAGTACTGAAAAACTGTTTTTT. This sequence encodes CASSPRDSTEKLFF.

The chain couples TRBV7-8 to TRBJ2-5; no reliable D call. V was cut by 5 bases and J by 0 bases, with 10 bases left in between. The CDR3 totals 14 residues. Germline V gene lookup returns CDR1 SGHVS and CDR2 FQNEAQ. The CDR3: CASSLTRYQETQYF. Here the CDR3 DNA reads TGTGCCAGCAGCCTCACACGGTACCAAGAGACCCAGTACTTC.

This chain links TRBV12-3 or TRBV12-4 with TRBJ1-2; TRBD1 matches at 9 bases. CDR3 length: 14 amino acids. J lost 6 bases, V lost 6 bases, and 8 bases had no gene match. CDR3 sequence reads: CASRGTGGADGYTF. The CDR3 bases are TGTGCCAGCAGGGGCACAGGGGGCGCGGATGGCTACACCTTC.